This T cell receptor beta chain was observed in a study of blood T cell repertoires in COVID-19. Study in general: PBMCs, B-cell-depleted T cells, or T cells provided the cDNA or gDNA that made up the material.

Clones were read by immunoSEQ multiplex PCR, and TCRdb kept only the in-frame ones, dropping some. This table holds a few hundred thousand clones, 70% to 90% found once. Between the trimmed V and J ends, which lost 1 base and 0 bases, there was a span of 12 bases. CDR1 is SEHNR, CDR2 FQNEAQ, per germline (reference sequence). The CDR3 totals 17 residues. V and J are TRBV7-9 and TRBJ1-4, with D possibly TRBD1 on 5 matching bases. This clonotype originated in a man aged 35-49 years who had recovered from COVID-19. The sequencing input was PBMCs or T cells enriched from blood (not recorded which). CDR3 sequence reads: CASSLVGRGSTNEKLFF. CDR3 DNA: TGTGCCAGCAGCTTAGTAGGTCGGGGGTCAACTAATGAAAAACTGTTTTTT.